The 25 T cell receptor beta chains below come from one sample, sequenced in a study of blood T cell repertoires in COVID-19. Method: immunoSEQ multiplex PCR; TCRdb's copy keeps in-frame clones and lacks some. The data hold about 140,000 clones, with 65% to 80% observed a single time. Input material: peripheral blood. Receptor source: a man in his forties or fifties with acute or convalescent COVID-19.

This rearrangement joins TRBV6-5 to TRBJ1-2; 11 bases are shared with TRBD1. This CDR3 contains 15 residues. From germline, CDR1 is MNHEY and CDR2 SVGAGI. Trimming cost V 8 bases and J 4 bases; bases outside gene matches: 9. The CDR3 loop reads CASFALGTGGYGYTF. The CDR3 nucleotides are TGTGCCAGCTTTGCACTGGGGACAGGGGGCTATGGCTACACCTTC.

This clone was counted once. The chain links TRBV5-1 to TRBJ1-6; TRBD1 might be the D (6 bases). Germline CDR1 is SGHRS and CDR2 is YFSETQ. V lost 3 bases, J lost 7 bases, and 17 bases lay in between. The CDR3 sequence is 16 residues long. The CDR3 nucleotides are TGCGCCAGCAGCTCATACTCACAGGGATCAAATTCACCCCTCCACTTT. It yields the protein CASSSYSQGSNSPLHF.

Only one count was recorded for this clone. The gene calls are TRBV29-1 and TRBJ2-2; 8 bases align to TRBD2. V was pared by 4 bases and J by 2 bases, with 3 bases of the junction left unmatched. Germline lookup yields CDR1 SQVTM and CDR2 ANQGSEA. The length of the CDR3 is 14 residues. The DNA for the CDR3 is TGCAGCGTTGTAGCGGGGCGAAACACCGGGGAGCTGTTTTTT. It encodes CSVVAGRNTGELFF.

The chain recombines TRBV9 with TRBJ2-3; 8 bases align to TRBD1. The CDR3 consists of 19 residues. The germline V gene encodes CDR1 SGDLS and CDR2 YYNGEE. The V and J ends lost 0 bases and 3 bases, in that order; junction bases with no gene match: 15. Here the CDR3 reads CASSVEEPLAGGLTDTQYF. The CDR3 coding sequence is TGTGCCAGCAGCGTAGAGGAGCCCCTCGCAGGGGGCTTGACAGATACGCAGTATTTT.

This sequence joins TRBV28 and TRBJ2-3; TRBD1 matches 8 bases. Trimming took 6 bases from V and 3 from J; bases not matched to a gene: 11. The CDR3 loop spans 16 amino acids. In germline, CDR1 is MDHEN, CDR2 SYDVKM. CDR3 sequence (DNA): TGTGCCAGCAGGCCCAGGCCAGGGGGCGGAACAGATACGCAGTATTTT. Encoded protein: CASRPRPGGGTDTQYF.

This chain joins TRBV13 and TRBJ1-1; D unclear. The CDR3 has 14 residues. Germline CDR1 PRHDT, CDR2 FYEKMQ (reference sequence). Trimming removed 5 bases from V and 3 bases from J, with 13 bases in between. The CDR3 region is CASSARLEDTEAFF. The CDR3 DNA reads TGTGCCAGCAGCGCCCGGTTGGAGGACACTGAAGCTTTCTTT.

The chain has TRBV4-1 and TRBJ2-1; D possibly corresponds to TRBD2 (5 bases). This CDR3 comprises 12 residues. From germline, CDR1 is MGHRA and CDR2 YSYEKL. The ends were cut back, 4 bases at V and 10 bases at J, with 11 bases in the middle. CDR3 in amino acids: CASSPRTGEQFF. The CDR3 DNA follows: TGCGCCAGCAGCCCGCGGACGGGGGAGCAGTTCTTC.

The gene calls are TRBV5-1 and TRBJ1-2; D is unresolved. Trimming pared 4 bases from V and 4 bases from J, leaving 11 bases between. This CDR3 contains 13 residues. The germline V gene encodes CDR1 SGHRS and CDR2 YFSETQ. The CDR3 loop reads CASSPDTSYGYTF. The CDR3 DNA reads as TGCGCCAGCAGCCCAGACACATCCTATGGCTACACCTTC.

The chain carries TRBV18 and TRBJ1-2; TRBD1 aligns across 7 bases. This CDR3 is 17 amino acids long. V shed 4 bases, J shed 1 base, and the junction held 12 bases outside the gene matches. The germline V gene has CDR1 KGHSH and CDR2 LQKENI. The CDR3, as DNA: TGTGCCAGCTCACTCGGGGACAGCCACCTCTATAACTATGGCTACACCTTC. It specifies CASSLGDSHLYNYGYTF.

The V gene is TRBV7-2, the J gene TRBJ2-1; 8 positions agree with TRBD2. V shed 5 bases and J 4 bases; nucleotides not matched to a gene: 10. The CDR3 is 16 amino acids. CDR1 and CDR2 from the germline V gene are SGHTA and FQGNSA. The CDR3: CASSPPRTSRYNEQFF. As DNA, the CDR3 is TGTGCCAGCAGCCCCCCCCGGACTAGCAGATACAATGAGCAGTTCTTC.

This clone has more than one count but fewer than ten. The gene calls are TRBV2 and TRBJ1-4; D is ambiguous. The CDR3 length is 13 residues. Germline V gene data show CDR1 as SNHLY and CDR2 as FYNNEI. V gave up 6 bases and J gave up 6 bases, with 11 bases separating them. DNA for the CDR3: TGTGCCAGCAGGGGCAGGTTCCATGAAAAACTGTTTTTT. Encoded protein: CASRGRFHEKLFF.

The rearrangement uses TRBV2 and TRBJ1-6; the D gene is possibly TRBD1 (6 bases). The CDR3 contains 15 residues. The V gene lost 1 base and the J gene lost 11 bases, with 15 bases spanning the gap. The germline V gene encodes CDR1 SNHLY and CDR2 FYNNEI. CDR3 amino acids: CASSEVGRQVAPLHF. The CDR3 DNA reads TGTGCCAGCAGTGAAGTGGGGCGACAGGTGGCACCCCTCCACTTT.

The CDR3 spells CASSQDLWTEETQYF. For the CDR3, the DNA is TGCGCCAGCAGCCAAGATCTCTGGACAGAAGAGACCCAGTACTTC. The rearrangement links TRBV4-1 to TRBJ2-5; perhaps TRBD1 as D (6 bases). The germline V gene encodes CDR1 MGHRA and CDR2 YSYEKL. The V end lost 0 bases, the J end lost 3 bases, and 11 bases lay between the germline ends. This CDR3 spans 15 amino acids.

The V gene is TRBV20-1, the J gene TRBJ2-7, with TRBD1 matching over 7 bases. CDR3 length: 10 residues. The germline V gene has CDR1 DFQATT and CDR2 SNEGSKA (reference sequence). This CDR3 is CSATGNEQYF. Written as DNA, the CDR3 is TGCAGCGCGACAGGGAACGAGCAGTACTTC.

This clone has just a few counts. The chain recombines TRBV30 with TRBJ1-2; TRBD1 might be the D (5 bases). The CDR3 totals 13 residues. Per the germline V gene, CDR1 is GTSNPN and CDR2 is SVGIG (reference sequence). V gave up 3 bases and J gave up 6 bases, with 14 bases separating them. The DNA of the CDR3 is TGTGCCTGGAGGTGGGACTCATCAAATGGCTACACCTTC. Protein sequence: CAWRWDSSNGYTF.

The V and J genes are TRBV24-1 and TRBJ2-5, with TRBD2 identical over 11 bases. The CDR3 covers 16 residues. Germline loops: CDR1 KGHDR, CDR2 SFDVKD. V gave up 1 base and J gave up 2 bases; unmatched junction bases: 2. CDR3 bases: TGTGCCACCAGTGATTTTACTAGCGGGGGTCAAGAGACCCAGTACTTC. Protein product: CATSDFTSGGQETQYF.

V usage is TRBV12-3 or TRBV12-4 and J usage is TRBJ2-2; D uncertain. The CDR3 extends over 13 amino acids. V gave up 5 bases and J gave up 6 bases, with 10 bases separating them. The CDR3 reads CASSPPGPGELFF. In nucleotides, the CDR3 is TGTGCCAGCAGTCCCCCAGGCCCCGGGGAGCTGTTTTTT.

The rearrangement links TRBV5-1 to TRBJ2-7, with 9 positions matching TRBD1. J was trimmed by 4 bases and V by 4 bases; bases with no gene match: 9. Germline values: CDR1 SGHRS, CDR2 YFSETQ. The CDR3 loop spans 15 amino acids. In DNA form, the CDR3 reads TGCGCCAGCAGCACCACCGGGACAGGGCAGTACGAGCAGTACTTC. It codes for CASSTTGTGQYEQYF.

The chain couples TRBV6-5 to TRBJ2-1; possible D gene TRBD1, 6 bases. This CDR3 region has 14 residues. The germline V gene encodes CDR1 MNHEY and CDR2 SVGAGI. Trimming shortened V by 1 base and J by 7 bases, and 11 bases separated the two germline ends. CDR3 nucleotide sequence: TGTGCCAGCAGTTACTTGGGGGCTAGGAATGAGCAGTTCTTC. Its translation is CASSYLGARNEQFF.

The CDR3: CAWSPLTGIFYGYTF. CDR3 nucleotides: TGTGCCTGGAGTCCCCTGACAGGGATCTTCTATGGCTACACCTTC. The chain combines TRBV30 with TRBJ1-2, with TRBD1 identical over 7 bases. The junction had 10 bases not matched to a gene; V was cut back by 2 bases and J by 4 bases. Germline assignment: CDR1 GTSNPN and CDR2 SVGIG (reference sequence). CDR3 length equals 15 residues.

The V gene is TRBV4-1, the J gene TRBJ1-2, with 11 bases identical to TRBD1. This CDR3 is 16 amino acids long. J gave up 2 bases and V 3 bases, and 5 bases lay outside the gene matches. Germline V gives CDR1 MGHRA, CDR2 YSYEKL. CDR3 in DNA: TGCGCCAGCAGCCACGGACAGGGGGCGACGAACTATGGCTACACCTTC. Its protein product is CASSHGQGATNYGYTF.

The chain links TRBV10-1 to TRBJ1-5; D is unresolved. The CDR3 is 15 amino acids. Germline CDR1 WNHNN, CDR2 SYGVQD (reference sequence). The ends were cut back, 0 bases at V and 1 base at J, with 7 bases in the middle. The CDR3, as DNA: TGCGCCAGCAGTGAGTCAGGGAGGAGCAATCAGCCCCAGCATTTT. Its protein is CASSESGRSNQPQHF.

The rearrangement uses TRBV18 and TRBJ1-5; 7 nucleotides align to TRBD1. After removal of 3 bases from V and 3 bases from J, the junction contained 8 bases not matched to a gene. The CDR3 spans 16 residues. The germline gives CDR1 KGHSH, CDR2 LQKENI. The DNA of the CDR3 is TGTGCCAGCTCACCGCAACGACAGGGAGACAATCAGCCCCAGCATTTT. It translates to CASSPQRQGDNQPQHF.

V usage is TRBV7-8 and J usage is TRBJ1-5; TRBD1 is a possible D gene (5 bases). This CDR3 is built from 16 residues. Germline V lookup: CDR1 SGHVS, CDR2 FQNEAQ. Trimming cost V 2 bases and J 1 base, with 12 bases left between them. DNA for the CDR3: TGTGCCAGCAGCTTAAGCAGGGTACGGAGCAATCAGCCCCAGCATTTT. Its protein product is CASSLSRVRSNQPQHF.

Only one count was recorded for this clone. V is TRBV5-8 and J is TRBJ1-1; D gene unclear. Germline V gene sequence: CDR1 SGHTS, CDR2 YDEGEE. The CDR3 has 15 residues. V lost 1 base and J 1 base, leaving 11 bases between the germline ends. The CDR3 DNA follows: TGTGCCAGCAGCTTGAGTGGGCTGGGGAACACTGAAGCTTTCTTT. Encoded protein: CASSLSGLGNTEAFF.